These 3 T cell receptor beta chains were sequenced from one sample in a study of PD-1 blockade in classical Hodgkin lymphoma. Each patient experienced a relapse that followed autologous stem cell transplantation, and brentuximab vedotin exposure varied. Clones were read by immunoSEQ multiplex PCR, and TCRdb kept only the in-frame ones, dropping some. The data contain 66,000 or so clones, about 64% of them singletons. The sequences come from peripheral blood mononuclear cells (PBMCs), collected before the second cycle of nivolumab. The receptors were gathered from a human donor with classical Hodgkin lymphoma.

The chain links TRBV11-2 to TRBJ2-7; TRBD1 is a possible D gene (5 bases). This CDR3 has 14 amino acids. Trimming left V 1 base short and J 3 bases short, with 10 bases between. Per the germline V gene, CDR1 is SGHAT and CDR2 is FQNNGV. DNA of the CDR3: TGTGCCAGCAGCTTAGCCTCTACAGGCTACGAGCAGTACTTC. This gives the protein CASSLASTGYEQYF.

This rearrangement joins TRBV14 to TRBJ1-1, with D possibly matching TRBD1 (5 bases). V was cut by 0 bases and J by 5 bases, with 13 bases left in between. Germline-derived CDR1 and CDR2 are SGHDN and FVKESK. The CDR3 has 15 residues. The CDR3 bases are TGTGCCAGCAGCCAAGATCTTGGGGGATTAACTGAAGCTTTCTTT. Translated, it gives CASSQDLGGLTEAFF.

V and J are TRBV6-5 and TRBJ2-3; D is unresolved. V lost 6 bases and J lost 2, with 15 bases in between. The CDR3 totals 15 residues. Germline V gene sequence: CDR1 MNHEY, CDR2 SVGAGI. The CDR3 region is CASSPTGSLTDTQYF. CDR3 coding DNA: TGTGCCAGCAGCCCGACTGGTTCTCTCACAGATACGCAGTATTTT.